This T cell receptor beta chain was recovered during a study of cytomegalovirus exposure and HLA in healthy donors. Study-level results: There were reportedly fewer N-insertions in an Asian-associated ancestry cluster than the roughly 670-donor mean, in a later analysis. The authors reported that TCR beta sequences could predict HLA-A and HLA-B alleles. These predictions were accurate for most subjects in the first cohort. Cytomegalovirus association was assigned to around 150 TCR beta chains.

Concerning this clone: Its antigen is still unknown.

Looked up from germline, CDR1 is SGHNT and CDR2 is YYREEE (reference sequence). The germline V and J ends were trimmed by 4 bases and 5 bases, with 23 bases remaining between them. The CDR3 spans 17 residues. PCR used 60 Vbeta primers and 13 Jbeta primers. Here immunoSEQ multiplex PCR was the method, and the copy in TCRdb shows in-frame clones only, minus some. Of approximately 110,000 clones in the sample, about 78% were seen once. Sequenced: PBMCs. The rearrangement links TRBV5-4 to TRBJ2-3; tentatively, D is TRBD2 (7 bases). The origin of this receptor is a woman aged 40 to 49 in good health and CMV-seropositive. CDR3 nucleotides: TGTGCCAGCAGCAGAAAAACGAGGGGGGGCGCGGGAGATACGCAGTATTTT. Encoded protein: CASSRKTRGGAGDTQYF.